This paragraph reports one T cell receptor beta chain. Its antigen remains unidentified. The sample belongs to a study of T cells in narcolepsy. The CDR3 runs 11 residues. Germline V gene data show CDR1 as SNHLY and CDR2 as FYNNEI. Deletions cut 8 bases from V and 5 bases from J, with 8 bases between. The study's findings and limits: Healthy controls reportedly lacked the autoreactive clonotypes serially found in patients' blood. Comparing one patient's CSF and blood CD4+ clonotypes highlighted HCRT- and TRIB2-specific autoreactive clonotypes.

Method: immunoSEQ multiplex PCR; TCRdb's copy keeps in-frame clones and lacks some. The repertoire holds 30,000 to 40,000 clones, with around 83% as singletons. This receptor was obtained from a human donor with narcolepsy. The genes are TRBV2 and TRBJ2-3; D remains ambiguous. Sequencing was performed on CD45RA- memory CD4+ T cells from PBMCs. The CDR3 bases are TGTGCCAGCTCGAGACAAGATACGCAGTATTTT. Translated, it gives CASSRQDTQYF.